What follows is one TCR beta chain and its context. The sample comes from a study of blood T cell repertoires in COVID-19. Whole-study context: The study drew acute and convalescent COVID-19 samples from the United States, Italy and Spain. The analysed material was cDNA or gDNA that came from T cells, B-cell-depleted T cells, or PBMCs.

Enrolled during active infection, Seattle patients were then followed longitudinally. Methods used by the authors: Amplification from reference gene primers served as the basis for estimated nucleated cell counts. Measured with immunoSEQ multiplex PCR; TCRdb has only the in-frame clones, and not every one. D and trimming come from the DNA, and the V and J calls and clone size come from that table. The sample yields hundreds of thousands of clones, 89% seen once. This receptor was obtained from a woman aged 30 to 39 with COVID-19, enrolled during active disease. Input material: peripheral blood.

In DNA form, the CDR3 reads TGTGCCAGCAGTCCCAGGGCGGGGGCAGGAAATAATTCACCCCTCCACTTT. Encoded protein: CASSPRAGAGNNSPLHF. This chain links TRBV6-6 with TRBJ1-6, with D possibly TRBD1 on 6 matching bases. Looked up from germline, CDR1 is MNHNY and CDR2 is SVGAGI (reference sequence). Trimming stripped 5 bases from V and 5 bases from J, with 19 bases between. CDR3 length: 17 residues.